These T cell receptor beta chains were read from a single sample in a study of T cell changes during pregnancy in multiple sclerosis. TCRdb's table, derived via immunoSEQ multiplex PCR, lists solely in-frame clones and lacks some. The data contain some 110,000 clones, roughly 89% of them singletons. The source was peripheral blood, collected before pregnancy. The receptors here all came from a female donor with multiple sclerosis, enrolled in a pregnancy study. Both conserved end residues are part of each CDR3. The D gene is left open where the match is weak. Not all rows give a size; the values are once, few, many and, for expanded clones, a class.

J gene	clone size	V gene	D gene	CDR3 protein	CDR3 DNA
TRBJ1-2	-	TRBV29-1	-	CSVVGDTRRYGYTF	TGCAGCGTTGTCGGGGACACAAGAAGATATGGCTACACCTTC
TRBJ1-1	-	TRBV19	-	CASSVRTVNTEAFF	TGTGCCAGTAGTGTAAGGACAGTGAACACTGAAGCTTTCTTT
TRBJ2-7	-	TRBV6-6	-	CASSYGMNYEQYF	TGTGCCAGCAGTTACGGCATGAACTACGAGCAGTACTTC
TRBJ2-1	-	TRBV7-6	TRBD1	CASSPTGVGPYNEQFF	TGTGCCAGCAGCCCAACAGGGGTAGGGCCCTACAATGAGCAGTTCTTC
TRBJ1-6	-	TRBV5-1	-	CASSLQGYNSPLHF	TGCGCCAGCAGCTTACAGGGATATAATTCACCCCTCCACTTT
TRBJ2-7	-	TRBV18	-	CASSPIASGPNEQYF	TGTGCCAGCTCACCTATCGCGTCAGGGCCCAACGAGCAGTACTTC
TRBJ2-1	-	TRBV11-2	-	CASSERRGGNEQFF	TGTGCCAGCAGCGAAAGGAGGGGAGGCAATGAGCAGTTCTTC
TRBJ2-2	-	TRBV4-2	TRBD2	CASSRQTSGGATGELFF	TGTGCCAGCAGCCGGCAAACTAGCGGGGGGGCAACCGGGGAGCTGTTTTTT
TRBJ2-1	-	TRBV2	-	CASGLADLQFF	TGTGCCAGCGGATTAGCGGATCTTCAGTTCTTC
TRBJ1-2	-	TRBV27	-	CASSFDRGGGGYTF	TGTGCCAGCAGTTTTGATCGTGGGGGCGGGGGCTACACCTTC
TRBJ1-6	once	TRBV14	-	CASRKYQGQGTNSPLHF	TGTGCCAGCAGAAAATATCAAGGGCAGGGGACAAATTCACCCCTCCACTTT
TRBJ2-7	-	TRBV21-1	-	CASSGSTGLGRYEQYF	TGTGCCAGCAGCGGCAGCACAGGGTTGGGGCGCTACGAGCAGTACTTC
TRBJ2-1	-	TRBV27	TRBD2	CASSWEREREQFF	TGTGCCAGCAGTTGGGAGCGGGAGCGTGAGCAGTTCTTC
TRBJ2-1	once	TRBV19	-	CASRPDSHEQFF	TGTGCCAGTAGGCCTGACAGCCATGAGCAGTTCTTC
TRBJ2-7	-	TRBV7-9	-	CASSLAETPSSYEQYF	TGTGCCAGCAGCTTAGCGGAGACTCCCAGCTCCTACGAGCAGTACTTC
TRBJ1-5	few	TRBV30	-	CAWSVLGNNQPQHF	TGTGCCTGGAGTGTACTCGGGAATAATCAGCCCCAGCATTTT
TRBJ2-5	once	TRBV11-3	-	CASSRPVQETQYF	TGTGCCAGCAGCCGTCCAGTGCAAGAGACCCAGTACTTC
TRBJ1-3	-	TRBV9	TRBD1	CASSPGQGVSGNTIYF	TGTGCCAGCAGCCCCGGACAGGGGGTCTCTGGAAACACCATATATTTT
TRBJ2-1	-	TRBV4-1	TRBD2	CASSQEPREVPYNEQFF	TGCGCCAGCAGCCAAGAACCGCGGGAGGTCCCCTACAATGAGCAGTTCTTC
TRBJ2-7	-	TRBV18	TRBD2	CASSPRPSGGAPAEQYF	TGTGCCAGCTCACCACGGCCAAGCGGGGGGGCCCCGGCCGAGCAGTACTTC
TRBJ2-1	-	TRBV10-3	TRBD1	CAIRDTGTGGQFF	TGTGCCATCAGGGATACCGGGACAGGGGGGCAGTTCTTC
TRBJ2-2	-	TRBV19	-	CASTPLGVGPSNTGELFF	TGTGCCAGTACTCCCCTAGGGGTAGGGCCATCGAACACCGGGGAGCTGTTTTTT
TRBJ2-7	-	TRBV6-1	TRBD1	CASGKGTASYEQYF	TGTGCCAGCGGGAAAGGGACAGCCTCCTACGAGCAGTACTTC
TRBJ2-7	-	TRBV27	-	CASSLGRAGEQYF	TGTGCCAGCAGTTTAGGCAGGGCTGGCGAGCAGTACTTC
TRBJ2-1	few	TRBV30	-	CAWAFDSYNEQFF	TGTGCCTGGGCCTTCGACAGTTACAATGAGCAGTTCTTC